One sample yielded the 13 T cell receptor beta chains listed below, sequenced in a study of T-cell reconstitution after alpha-beta-depleted transplantation in children. Unique molecular identifiers were incorporated during preparation of the TCRbeta library. From the PCR reads, TCRdb called clonotypes with MiXCR, one entry per CDR3 protein. The profile shows about 610,000 distinct CDR3 sequences, over 9.5% of them singletons. The specimen comprised PBMCs from the stem cell graft donor, sampled from the stem cell graft. The receptors here all came from a human donor who donated a stem cell graft to a child with acute myeloid leukemia.

The chain joins TRBV20-1 to TRBJ1-1; 7 nucleotides match TRBD1. CDR3 size: 12 residues. The V gene's germline CDR1 is DFQATT and CDR2 SNEGSKA (reference sequence). The junction had 6 bases not matched to a gene; V was cut back by 0 bases and J by 11 bases. In DNA form, the CDR3 reads TGCAGTGCTAGAGATCGGCGCAGGGGGGCTTTCTTT. Translated: CSARDRRRGAFF.

This chain joins TRBV20-1 and TRBJ2-5; possibly TRBD2 for D (6 bases). Germline CDR1 DFQATT, CDR2 SNEGSKA (reference sequence). CDR3 length: 15 residues. Trimming left V 1 base short and J 0 bases short, with 12 bases between. Here the CDR3 reads CSARGAGPNQETQYF. The DNA of the CDR3 is TGCAGTGCTAGAGGGGCGGGACCGAACCAAGAGACCCAGTACTTC.

This rearrangement joins TRBV5-1 to TRBJ2-3; D unresolved. The CDR3 loop spans 18 amino acids. Germline CDR1 SGHRS, CDR2 YFSETQ. Trimming pared 0 bases from V and 4 bases from J, leaving 21 bases between. CDR3 residues: CASSLESEGLVGADTQYF. The DNA of the CDR3 is TGCGCCAGCAGCTTGGAGTCGGAAGGTCTAGTTGGAGCAGATACGCAGTATTTT.

V is TRBV4-1 and J is TRBJ2-1; the match to TRBD2 covers 7 bases. J was trimmed by 7 bases and V by 1 base; bases with no gene match: 10. Germline V gives CDR1 MGHRA, CDR2 YSYEKL. The CDR3 covers 16 residues. The CDR3 here is CASSQGREWAKNEQFF. CDR3 nucleotide sequence: TGCGCCAGCAGCCAAGGGCGGGAGTGGGCCAAGAATGAGCAGTTCTTC.

The J gene is TRBJ2-5, the V gene TRBV3-1; tentative D call: TRBD1 (5 bases). V gave up 0 bases and J gave up 5 bases, with 13 bases separating them. Germline lookup yields CDR1 LGHDT and CDR2 YNNKEL (reference sequence). The CDR3 has 15 residues. Here the CDR3 DNA reads TGTGCCAGCAGCCAAGATCTCAGGGAAATGGAGACCCAGTACTTC. This codes for CASSQDLREMETQYF.

CDR3 in amino acids: CSVETNTGELFF. CDR3 nucleotide sequence: TGCAGCGTTGAGACGAACACCGGGGAGCTGTTTTTT. The rearrangement joins TRBV29-1 to TRBJ2-2; D is undetermined. The CDR3 runs 12 residues. Trimming left V 3 bases short and J 0 bases short, with 2 bases between. Looked up from germline, CDR1 is SQVTM and CDR2 is ANQGSEA.

This clonotype was found a few times. V gene TRBV18 combines with J gene TRBJ2-5; D gene uncertain. The CDR3 sequence is 14 residues long. V lost 6 bases and J lost 5, with 16 bases in between. Germline V gene lookup returns CDR1 KGHSH and CDR2 LQKENI. In nucleotides, the CDR3 is TGTGCCAGCTCCCTTGCTCAACCCGGGGAGACCCAGTACTTC. Translation gives CASSLAQPGETQYF.

The V gene is TRBV15, the J gene TRBJ2-5; D assignment may be TRBD1 or TRBD2 (5 bases each). The CDR3 runs 18 residues. CDR1 is LNHNV, CDR2 YYDKDF, per germline (reference sequence). Trimming took off 0 bases at V and 5 bases at J, with 22 bases between the two ends. The CDR3 loop is CATSRDAPGRAWGETQYF. The CDR3 nucleotides read TGTGCCACCAGCAGAGATGCGCCGGGAAGGGCTTGGGGGGAGACCCAGTACTTC.

The chain joins TRBV6-1 to TRBJ2-1, with a tentative D call TRBD1 (6 bases). Trimming took 4 bases from V and 9 from J, leaving 13 bases between them. CDR3 length equals 13 residues. The germline V gene encodes CDR1 MNHNS and CDR2 SASEGT. CDR3 in DNA: TGTGCCAGCAGTGCCTACAGGGTGGGTGAGCAGTTCTTC. It translates to CASSAYRVGEQFF.

The chain has TRBV7-9 and TRBJ2-7, with unresolved D. Trimming cost V 8 bases and J 4 bases, with 12 bases left between them. Looked up from germline, CDR1 is SEHNR and CDR2 is FQNEAQ (reference sequence). The CDR3 consists of 12 residues. The CDR3 DNA reads as TGTGCCAGCTCGACTCTTACTTACGAGCAGTACTTC. Translation: CASSTLTYEQYF.

At least ten counts were recorded for this clonotype. The V and J genes are TRBV20-1 and TRBJ1-1; no reliable D call. The CDR3 extends over 14 amino acids. Germline V lookup: CDR1 DFQATT, CDR2 SNEGSKA (reference sequence). V gave up 6 bases and J gave up 3 bases, with 17 bases separating them. This CDR3 is CSAPWEGRDTEAFF. In DNA form, the CDR3 reads TGCAGTGCCCCCTGGGAGGGTCGGGACACTGAAGCTTTCTTT.

This clonotype was observed many times. J is TRBJ2-7 and V is TRBV3-1, with no clear D. Trimming left V 1 base short and J 6 bases short, with 4 bases between. The CDR3 is 11 residues long. Per the germline V gene, CDR1 is LGHDT and CDR2 is YNNKEL (reference sequence). The CDR3 spells CASSQASEQYF. In DNA, the CDR3 is TGTGCCAGCAGCCAAGCCTCCGAGCAGTACTTC.

This clonotype was recorded a few times. This chain connects TRBV7-2 to TRBJ1-4; D is perhaps TRBD1 (5 bases). This CDR3 has 15 residues. Trimming left V 1 base short and J 8 bases short, with 14 bases between. In germline, CDR1 is SGHTA, CDR2 FQGNSA. The CDR3 here is CASSLDGGIWEKLFF. The CDR3 DNA follows: TGTGCCAGCAGCTTAGATGGGGGAATCTGGGAAAAACTGTTTTTT.